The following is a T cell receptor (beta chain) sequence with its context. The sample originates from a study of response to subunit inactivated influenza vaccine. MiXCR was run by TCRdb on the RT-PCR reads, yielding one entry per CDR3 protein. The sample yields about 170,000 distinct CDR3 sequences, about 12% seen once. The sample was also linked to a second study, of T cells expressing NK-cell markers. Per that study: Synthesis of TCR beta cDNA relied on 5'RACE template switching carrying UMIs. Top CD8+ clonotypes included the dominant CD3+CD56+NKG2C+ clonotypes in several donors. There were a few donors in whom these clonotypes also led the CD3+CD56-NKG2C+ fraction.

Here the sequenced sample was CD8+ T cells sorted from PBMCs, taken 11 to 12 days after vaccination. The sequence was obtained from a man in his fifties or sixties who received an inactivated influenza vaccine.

The CDR3 loop is CASSYQSSGISEQYF. The CDR3, as DNA: TGTGCCAGCAGTTACCAATCTAGCGGGATCAGTGAGCAGTACTTC. This chain uses TRBV6-2 or TRBV6-3 with TRBJ2-7, with 9 bases lining up with TRBD2. The J segment lost 7 bases and the V segment lost 2 bases, leaving 9 bases of the junction unmatched. The germline V gene encodes CDR1 MNHEY and CDR2 SVGEGT. This CDR3 has 15 amino acids.